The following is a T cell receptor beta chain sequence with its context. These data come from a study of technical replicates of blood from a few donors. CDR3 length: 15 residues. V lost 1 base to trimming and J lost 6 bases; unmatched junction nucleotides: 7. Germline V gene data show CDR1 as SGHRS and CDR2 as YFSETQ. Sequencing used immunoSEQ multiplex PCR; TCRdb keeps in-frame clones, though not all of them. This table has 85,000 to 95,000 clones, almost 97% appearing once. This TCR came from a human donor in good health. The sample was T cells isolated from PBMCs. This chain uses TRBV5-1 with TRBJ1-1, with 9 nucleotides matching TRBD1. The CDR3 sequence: CASSLKGTGRAEAFF. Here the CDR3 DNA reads TGCGCCAGCAGCTTGAAAGGGACAGGGCGAGCTGAAGCTTTCTTT.